The clone carrying this T cell receptor beta chain showed up just a few times. These data are taken from a study of patients and donors after allogeneic stem cell transplantation. The CDR3 loop spans 18 amino acids. The ends lost 1 base at V and 7 bases at J; junction bases unmatched: 15. Germline CDR1 SQVTM, CDR2 ANQGSEA. TCRdb called the RT-PCR reads again in MiXCR, with one record for every CDR3 protein. The data contain 57,000 or so distinct CDR3 sequences, 10% to 15% of them singletons. Specimen: blood, either unsorted or a sorted T cell fraction (not recorded which). This chain links TRBV29-1 with TRBJ2-1, with 11 bases identical to TRBD2. This TCR derives from a human donor who was either an allogeneic HSCT recipient or a stem cell or donor lymphocyte infusion donor (not recorded which). It is not recorded whose cells these are; they may come from a transplant donor. The chain's CDR3 is CSVEVPPGTSGTINEQFF. The CDR3 DNA follows: TGCAGCGTTGAAGTACCCCCCGGGACTAGCGGAACGATAAATGAGCAGTTCTTC.